These T cell receptor beta chains were read from a single sample in a study of T cell changes during pregnancy in multiple sclerosis. Sequencing used immunoSEQ multiplex PCR; TCRdb keeps in-frame clones, though not all of them. Among around 31,000 clones listed, nearly 90% were seen once. The starting material was CD4+ T cells from peripheral blood mononuclear cells, obtained in the third trimester of pregnancy. The receptors here all came from a female donor in good health, enrolled as a control in a pregnancy study. The CDR3 runs from the conserved cysteine through the conserved F or W. A D gene is named only where the DNA matches it firmly. Clone sizes are given selectively: once, few, many, or a class where the clone is expanded.

clone size	V gene	D gene	J gene	CDR3 protein	CDR3 DNA
NA	TRBV19	NA	TRBJ1-2	CASSPGPDKHGYTF	TGTGCCAGTAGTCCAGGACCGGACAAGCATGGCTACACCTTC
NA	TRBV14	TRBD1	TRBJ2-5	CASSRYRDSGRVETQYF	TGTGCCAGCAGCCGCTACCGGGACAGTGGAAGAGTAGAGACCCAGTACTTC
NA	TRBV12-5	TRBD1	TRBJ2-3	CASGSASTGWGTDTQYF	TGTGCTAGTGGTTCCGCATCGACAGGGTGGGGCACAGATACGCAGTATTTT
NA	TRBV19	TRBD2	TRBJ2-3	CASTRSGIADTQYF	TGTGCCAGTACCCGGAGCGGGATCGCAGATACGCAGTATTTT
NA	TRBV30	NA	TRBJ2-7	CAWSRGGASARGEQYF	TGTGCCTGGAGTAGAGGAGGGGCCAGTGCCCGAGGGGAGCAGTACTTC
NA	TRBV30	TRBD1	TRBJ1-2	CAWRSDRSGGYTF	TGTGCCTGGAGATCGGACAGGTCTGGGGGCTACACCTTC
NA	TRBV18	TRBD1	TRBJ1-4	CASSLTGANEKLFF	TGTGCCAGCTCCTTGACAGGGGCTAATGAAAAACTGTTTTTT
once	TRBV4-1	TRBD2	TRBJ2-2	CASSQLAGASTGELFF	TGCGCCAGCAGCCAGTTAGCGGGAGCTTCCACCGGGGAGCTGTTTTTT
NA	TRBV7-2	TRBD1	TRBJ1-4	CASSWDRGNEKLFF	TGTGCCAGCAGCTGGGACAGGGGTAATGAAAAACTGTTTTTT
NA	TRBV12-2	NA	TRBJ1-5	CASRPRDMTNQPQHF	TGTGCAAGTCGCCCCCGGGACATGACCAATCAGCCCCAGCATTTT
NA	TRBV30	NA	TRBJ1-5	CAWSVVSARGPQHF	TGTGCCTGGAGTGTGGTTTCGGCACGGGGGCCCCAGCATTTT
NA	TRBV15	TRBD2	TRBJ2-5	CATSRGDGGVQETQYF	TGTGCCACCAGCAGAGGGGACGGGGGGGTCCAAGAGACCCAGTACTTC
NA	TRBV30	TRBD1	TRBJ1-2	CAWSRDRGGYGYTF	TGTGCCTGGAGTCGGGACAGGGGAGGCTATGGCTACACCTTC
NA	TRBV6-5	NA	TRBJ1-1	CASSYVGGWTEAFF	TGTGCCAGCAGTTACGTCGGGGGATGGACTGAAGCTTTCTTT
NA	TRBV6-5	NA	TRBJ1-6	CASKGQLNSPLHF	TGTGCCAGCAAAGGACAGCTCAATTCACCCCTCCACTTT
once	TRBV5-1	TRBD2	TRBJ2-2	CASSPAGTSGPTSTGELFF	TGCGCCAGCAGCCCCGCCGGGACTAGCGGGCCCACGTCGACCGGGGAGCTGTTTTTT
NA	TRBV6-4	NA	TRBJ2-3	CASSWREGDTQYF	TGTGCCAGCAGTTGGCGTGAGGGAGATACGCAGTATTTT
NA	TRBV18	NA	TRBJ2-4	CASSPSRQALAKNIQYF	TGTGCCAGCTCACCATCCAGACAGGCACTAGCCAAAAACATTCAGTACTTC
once	TRBV11-3	TRBD1	TRBJ1-1	CASSSGQGGTEAFF	TGTGCCAGCAGCTCGGGACAGGGTGGAACTGAAGCTTTCTTT
NA	TRBV19	NA	TRBJ1-1	CASSNMNTEAFF	TGTGCCAGTAGTAATATGAACACTGAAGCTTTCTTT
NA	TRBV6-4	TRBD1	TRBJ1-1	CASSEQGGTEAFF	TGTGCCAGCAGTGAACAGGGGGGTACTGAAGCTTTCTTT
NA	TRBV30	NA	TRBJ1-6	CAWGAVPPGNSPLHF	TGTGCCTGGGGCGCGGTACCTCCGGGTAATTCACCCCTCCACTTT
NA	TRBV19	TRBD1	TRBJ1-2	CASSIGQAAAGYTF	TGTGCCAGTAGTATCGGACAGGCGGCCGCTGGCTACACCTTC
NA	TRBV5-6	NA	TRBJ2-7	CASSSGTRKYF	TGTGCCAGCAGCTCAGGCACTAGAAAGTACTTC
NA	TRBV11-2	NA	TRBJ2-1	CASSPRLNEQFF	TGTGCCAGCAGCCCAAGACTCAATGAGCAGTTCTTC
NA	TRBV5-1	TRBD2	TRBJ2-1	CASSPGLGGGHEQFF	TGCGCCAGCAGCCCCGGACTAGGCGGAGGCCATGAGCAGTTCTTC
NA	TRBV10-3	TRBD2	TRBJ2-1	CAISELASGKGINEQFF	TGTGCCATCAGTGAGTTGGCTAGCGGGAAAGGGATTAATGAGCAGTTCTTC
once	TRBV5-6	TRBD1	TRBJ2-5	CASSRQGRETQYF	TGTGCCAGCAGCCGACAGGGAAGAGAGACCCAGTACTTC
NA	TRBV7-6	NA	TRBJ2-5	CASSLITIPQETQYF	TGTGCCAGCAGCTTAATAACAATCCCCCAAGAGACCCAGTACTTC
once	TRBV9	TRBD1	TRBJ2-7	CASSVATGGYEQYF	TGTGCCAGCAGCGTGGCGACAGGGGGGTACGAGCAGTACTTC
NA	TRBV5-1	NA	TRBJ1-1	CASSFGTLDTEAFF	TGCGCCAGCAGCTTCGGGACACTCGACACTGAAGCTTTCTTT
NA	TRBV9	TRBD2	TRBJ2-5	CASSVAGGAEETQYF	TGTGCCAGCAGCGTAGCCGGGGGGGCCGAAGAGACCCAGTACTTC
NA	TRBV10-3	NA	TRBJ2-1	CAISVEAGEVGNEQFF	TGTGCCATCAGTGTGGAAGCGGGTGAGGTGGGCAATGAGCAGTTCTTC
NA	TRBV9	TRBD1	TRBJ2-6	CASSGKTGGTGANVLTF	TGTGCCAGCAGCGGGAAGACAGGGGGCACTGGGGCCAACGTCCTGACTTTC
NA	TRBV27	NA	TRBJ2-1	CASSLRVNNEQFF	TGTGCCAGCAGTTTGCGGGTCAACAATGAGCAGTTCTTC
NA	TRBV19	NA	TRBJ1-5	CASSYWRGDQPQHF	TGTGCCAGTAGCTACTGGCGGGGGGATCAGCCCCAGCATTTT
NA	TRBV6-6	TRBD1	TRBJ1-2	CASKRGQGYGYTF	TGTGCCAGCAAACGGGGACAGGGGTATGGCTACACCTTC
once	TRBV2	TRBD1	TRBJ2-7	CASTSDRATSYEQYF	TGTGCCAGCACATCCGACAGGGCCACCTCCTACGAGCAGTACTTC
NA	TRBV30	NA	TRBJ2-7	CAWSRGWEQYF	TGTGCCTGGAGCCGGGGTTGGGAGCAGTACTTC
NA	TRBV2	NA	TRBJ2-7	CASTQRRISYEQYF	TGTGCCAGCACTCAACGGAGGATCTCCTACGAGCAGTACTTC
NA	TRBV5-5	NA	TRBJ2-7	CASSFSLTIDEQYF	TGTGCCAGCAGCTTTAGTCTAACCATTGACGAGCAGTACTTC
NA	TRBV7-6	TRBD2	TRBJ2-1	CASSHPSGATSYEQFF	TGTGCCAGCAGCCATCCTAGCGGGGCTACATCATATGAGCAGTTCTTC
NA	TRBV10-3	TRBD1	TRBJ2-7	CAISPGTGTPYEQYF	TGTGCCATCAGTCCTGGGACAGGGACGCCCTACGAGCAGTACTTC
NA	TRBV5-1	TRBD1	TRBJ2-7	CASSSGQGAYEQYF	TGCGCCAGCAGCTCGGGACAGGGTGCCTACGAGCAGTACTTC
NA	TRBV4-2	NA	TRBJ2-3	CASSQLDFGRDTQYF	TGTGCCAGCAGTCAACTCGACTTCGGGAGAGATACGCAGTATTTT
NA	TRBV6-5	NA	TRBJ1-3	CASSYSGSTGNTIYF	TGTGCCAGCAGTTACTCCGGGTCAACGGGAAACACCATATATTTT
NA	TRBV5-6	NA	TRBJ2-7	CASSWGGGQGPREQYF	TGTGCCAGCAGCTGGGGTGGTGGGCAGGGCCCCAGGGAGCAGTACTTC
once	TRBV18	NA	TRBJ1-2	CASSPSLGTKNYGYTF	TGTGCCAGCTCCCCATCTCTCGGGACAAAGAACTATGGCTACACCTTC
NA	TRBV18	TRBD1	TRBJ2-3	CASSRQGPTDTQYF	TGTGCCAGCTCACGACAGGGCCCCACAGATACGCAGTATTTT
NA	TRBV7-2	TRBD2	TRBJ2-7	CASSLAGGHEQYF	TGTGCCAGCAGCCTAGCGGGGGGACACGAGCAGTACTTC
NA	TRBV19	TRBD1	TRBJ1-4	CASSLAGGEKLFF	TGTGCCAGTAGTTTGGCAGGGGGGGAAAAACTGTTTTTT